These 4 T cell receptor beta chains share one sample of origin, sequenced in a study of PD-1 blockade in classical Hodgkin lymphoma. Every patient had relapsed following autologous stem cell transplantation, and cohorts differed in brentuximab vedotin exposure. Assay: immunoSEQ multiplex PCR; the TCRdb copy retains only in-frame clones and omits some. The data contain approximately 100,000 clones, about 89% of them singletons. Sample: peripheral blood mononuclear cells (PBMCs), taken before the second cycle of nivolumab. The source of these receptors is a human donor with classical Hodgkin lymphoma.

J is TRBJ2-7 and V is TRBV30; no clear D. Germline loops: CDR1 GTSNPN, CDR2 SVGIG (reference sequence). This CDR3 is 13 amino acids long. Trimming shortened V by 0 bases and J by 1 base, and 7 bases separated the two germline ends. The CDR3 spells CAWSVLGSYEQYF. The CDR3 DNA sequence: TGTGCCTGGAGTGTCCTGGGATCCTACGAGCAGTACTTC.

The CDR3 loop is CASSETSAETQYF. The DNA for the CDR3 is TGTGCCAGCAGCGAAACTAGCGCGGAGACCCAGTACTTC. The chain recombines TRBV7-9 with TRBJ2-5, with 7 bases fitting TRBD2. Germline CDR1 reads SEHNR; CDR2 reads FQNEAQ (reference sequence). The trim removed 5 bases at V and 5 bases at J, leaving 5 bases unmatched. CDR3 length equals 13 residues.

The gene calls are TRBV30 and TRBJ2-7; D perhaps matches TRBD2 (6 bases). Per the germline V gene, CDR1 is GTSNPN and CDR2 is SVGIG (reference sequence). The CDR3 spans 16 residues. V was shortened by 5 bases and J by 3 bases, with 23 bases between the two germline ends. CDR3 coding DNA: TGTGCCTGGGCCCCCTCGAGGTGGGGGGAAAACTACGAGCAGTACTTC. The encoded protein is CAWAPSRWGENYEQYF. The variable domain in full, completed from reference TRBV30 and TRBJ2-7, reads SQTIHQWPATLVQPVGSPLSLECTVEGTSNPNLYWYRQAAGRGLQLLFYSVGIGQISSEVPQNLSASRPQDRQFILSSKKLLLSDSGFYLCAWAPSRWGENYEQYFGPGTRLTVT.

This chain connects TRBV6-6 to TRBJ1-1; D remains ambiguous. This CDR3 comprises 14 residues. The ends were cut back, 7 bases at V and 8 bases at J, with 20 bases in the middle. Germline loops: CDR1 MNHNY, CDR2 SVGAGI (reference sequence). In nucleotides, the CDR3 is TGTGCCAGCACCTACGCAGGCACCATACAAGAAGCTTTCTTT. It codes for CASTYAGTIQEAFF.